Listed below are T cell receptor beta chains from one sample, sequenced in a study of yellow fever vaccine responses in identical twins. In TCRdb, the RT-PCR reads were re-called with MiXCR into one record per CDR3 protein. The table includes approximately 32,000 distinct CDR3 sequences, almost 60% detected once. This specimen consisted of T cells from blood (PBMCs), unsorted or a sorted subset (not recorded which), obtained before or after yellow fever vaccination (not recorded which). These receptor sequences come from a woman aged 18-29 years who received the yellow fever vaccine. Each CDR3 is given with its conserved first and last residue. A D gene is named only where the DNA matches it firmly. Clone size appears in some rows only: once, few, many, or a class for an expanded clone.

CAISEGGQRGSGANVLTF TGTGCCATCAGTGAGGGAGGACAGCGGGGCTCTGGGGCCAACGTCCTGACTTTC NA TRBV10-3 18 NA TRBJ2-6
CSVWRGSTGELFF TGCAGCGTTTGGCGGGGGAGCACCGGGGAGCTGTTTTTT NA TRBV29-1 13 TRBD2 TRBJ2-2
CSVEEAGGFLLGNEQFF TGCAGCGTTGAAGAAGCGGGGGGGTTCCTTTTAGGCAATGAGCAGTTCTTC NA TRBV29-1 17 TRBD2 TRBJ2-1
CSAEPGQGSYEQYF TGCAGTGCGGAACCGGGACAGGGGTCCTACGAGCAGTACTTC NA TRBV20-1 14 TRBD1 TRBJ2-7
CASSQPQHF TGTGCCAGCAGCCAGCCCCAGCATTTT NA TRBV7-2 9 NA TRBJ1-5
CASSENQGNEQFF TGTGCCAGCAGTGAAAACCAGGGTAATGAGCAGTTCTTC NA TRBV2 13 NA TRBJ2-1
CASSQVQGAGNEQFF TGCGCCAGCAGCCAAGTCCAGGGGGCAGGCAATGAGCAGTTCTTC large TRBV4-1 15 TRBD1 TRBJ2-1
CSAPITSSNYGYTF TGCAGTGCCCCTATAACCTCCTCGAACTATGGCTACACCTTC once TRBV20-1 14 NA TRBJ1-2
CASSLETDTQYF TGTGCCAGCAGCTTGGAAACAGATACGCAGTATTTT NA TRBV5-4 12 NA TRBJ2-3
CAISTLDNEQFF TGTGCCATCAGTACCTTGGACAATGAGCAGTTCTTC NA TRBV10-3 12 NA TRBJ2-1
CASSTNSGSETQYF TGTGCCAGTAGCACCAATAGCGGGAGTGAGACCCAGTACTTC once TRBV19 14 TRBD2 TRBJ2-5
CASSFPGGRGNEQFF TGTGCCAGCAGCTTCCCCGGGGGACGGGGGAATGAGCAGTTCTTC NA TRBV11-3 15 NA TRBJ2-1
CASRPPGTGIEKLFF TGCGCCAGCAGACCTCCCGGGACAGGGATTGAAAAACTGTTTTTT few TRBV4-1 15 TRBD1 TRBJ1-4
CASSVVAGGSTDTQYF TGTGCCAGCAGCGTAGTGGCGGGAGGATCCACAGATACGCAGTATTTT few TRBV9 16 TRBD2 TRBJ2-3
CASDEATSQETQYF TGTGCCAGCGACGAAGCTACCTCGCAAGAGACCCAGTACTTC medium-sized TRBV2 14 NA TRBJ2-5
CASSVGSFNEQFF TGTGCCAGCAGCGTAGGTAGCTTCAATGAGCAGTTCTTC NA TRBV9 13 NA TRBJ2-1
CASSLGSGQGYQPQHF TGTGCCAGCAGCTTGGGGTCGGGACAGGGGTATCAGCCCCAGCATTTT few TRBV5-5 16 TRBD1 TRBJ1-5
CASSLGVGDQETQYF TGTGCCAGCAGCTTAGGGGTTGGGGATCAAGAGACCCAGTACTTC once TRBV11-3 15 NA TRBJ2-5
CASSQRPGVSGNTIYF TGTGCCAGCAGTCAGCGCCCAGGGGTATCCGGAAACACCATATATTTT NA TRBV6-1 16 NA TRBJ1-3
CASSLSPGQGTQYF TGTGCCAGCAGCTTGTCACCGGGTCAAGGGACGCAGTATTTT once TRBV7-3 14 NA TRBJ2-3
CASSKWTLKMKNCFF NA NA TRBV21-1 15 NA TRBJ1-4
CAISESSGRDSGNTIYF TGTGCCATCAGTGAGTCCTCAGGACGTGACTCTGGAAACACCATATATTTT NA TRBV10-3 17 NA TRBJ1-3
CASSSRLAGGPDTQYF TGTGCCAGCAGCTCACGACTAGCGGGAGGGCCAGATACGCAGTATTTT NA TRBV7-9 16 TRBD2 TRBJ2-3
CASSWTTGMNTEAFF TGCGCCAGCAGCTGGACCACAGGCATGAACACTGAAGCTTTCTTT few TRBV5-1 15 NA TRBJ1-1
CASSYGRVTNEQYF TGTGCCAGCAGCTACGGGAGGGTTACCAACGAGCAGTACTTC NA TRBV11-2 14 TRBD2 TRBJ2-7
CSVRGLTYEQYF TGCAGCGTTAGGGGTCTTACCTACGAGCAGTACTTC NA TRBV29-1 12 NA TRBJ2-7
CATDQGQFNQPQHF TGTGCCACCGACCAGGGACAGTTCAATCAGCCCCAGCATTTT NA TRBV15 14 TRBD1 TRBJ1-5
CASSPQLGQGLYEQYF TGTGCCAGCAGCCCGCAGTTGGGACAGGGTCTCTACGAGCAGTACTTC NA TRBV5-4 16 TRBD1 TRBJ2-7
CAISQAYNSPLHF TGTGCCATCAGCCAGGCCTATAATTCACCCCTCCACTTT NA TRBV10-3 13 NA TRBJ1-6
CATSDFWQDQETQYF TGTGCCACCAGTGATTTTTGGCAGGACCAAGAGACCCAGTACTTC NA TRBV24-1 15 NA TRBJ2-5
CASSLAGRSSYEQYF TGTGCCAGCAGCTTAGCGGGGAGGAGCTCCTACGAGCAGTACTTC few TRBV7-9 15 NA TRBJ2-7
CASSLDSSPGRGQSPLHF TGTGCCAGCAGCTTAGATTCTTCCCCGGGCAGGGGGCAATCACCCCTCCACTTT NA TRBV11-3 18 TRBD1 TRBJ1-6